A selection of T cell receptor beta chains follows, all from one sample in a study of cytotoxic CD8 clonotypes in ibrutinib-treated CLL. Assay used: immunoSEQ multiplex PCR; TCRdb lists only in-frame clones, some missing. This sample yields about 140,000 clones, of which 70% to 90% are seen a single time; less than 8.5% belongs to the top ten. This specimen consisted of PBMCs, obtained after 36 months of ibrutinib treatment. The receptor source for this set is a human donor with chronic lymphocytic leukemia. Both conserved end residues are part of each CDR3. A D gene is named only where the DNA matches it firmly. Clone size appears in some rows only: once, few, many, or a class for an expanded clone.

14	TRBJ2-1	TRBV7-9	NA	NA	CASSLDLGLGEQFF	TGTGCCAGCAGCTTAGACCTGGGCTTGGGTGAGCAGTTCTTC
11	TRBJ2-2	TRBV5-3	NA	NA	CASHDTGELFF	TGTGCCAGCCACGACACCGGGGAGCTGTTTTTT
17	TRBJ2-5	TRBV7-9	TRBD2	once	CASSSRYSGSVQETQYF	TGTGCCAGCAGCTCCAGATATAGCGGGAGCGTCCAAGAGACCCAGTACTTC
14	TRBJ2-5	TRBV6-5	NA	NA	CASSYLTGLMTQYF	TGTGCCAGCAGTTACTTGACAGGTCTAATGACCCAGTACTTC
15	TRBJ1-2	TRBV7-3	NA	NA	CASSLTPGAGDYYTF	TGTGCCAGCAGCTTAACCCCCGGGGCGGGCGATTACTACACCTTC
14	TRBJ2-7	TRBV19	NA	NA	CASSISASSYEQYF	TGTGCCAGTAGTATATCCGCCAGCTCCTACGAGCAGTACTTC
14	TRBJ1-1	TRBV5-1	NA	NA	CASSGTGIATEAFF	TGCGCCAGCAGCGGAACAGGGATTGCCACTGAAGCTTTCTTT
12	TRBJ2-2	TRBV2	NA	NA	CASTGDPGELFF	TGTGCCAGCACCGGGGATCCCGGGGAGCTGTTTTTT
15	TRBJ1-6	TRBV18	NA	NA	CASSPPGYYNSPLHF	TGTGCCAGCTCACCACCGGGGTACTATAATTCACCCCTCCACTTT
15	TRBJ1-1	TRBV12-5	NA	few	CASGPGLPLVTEAFF	TGTGCTAGTGGCCCGGGACTCCCCTTGGTTACTGAAGCTTTCTTT
13	TRBJ1-1	TRBV19	NA	NA	CASRYSAGTEAFF	TGTGCCAGTAGATATTCGGCAGGCACTGAAGCTTTCTTT
19	TRBJ2-6	TRBV14	NA	NA	CASSTSQLNSFSGANVLTF	TGTGCCAGCAGCACAAGTCAGTTAAACTCATTCTCTGGGGCCAACGTCCTGACTTTC
14	TRBJ1-2	TRBV6-5	TRBD1	NA	CASSSGTGAYGYTF	TGTGCCAGCAGCTCTGGGACAGGGGCCTATGGCTACACCTTC
13	TRBJ2-2	TRBV6-4	NA	NA	CASSDEGTGELFF	TGTGCCAGCAGTGACGAGGGAACCGGGGAGCTGTTTTTT
14	TRBJ1-6	TRBV5-1	NA	NA	CASSKGPRDSPLHF	TGCGCCAGCAGCAAGGGACCTCGGGACTCACCCCTCCACTTT
16	TRBJ2-1	TRBV28	NA	NA	CASSPIWAEGYNEQFF	TGTGCCAGCAGCCCCATATGGGCCGAGGGCTACAATGAGCAGTTCTTC
14	TRBJ2-7	TRBV7-8	NA	NA	CASKGGQSSYEQYF	TGTGCCAGTAAGGGGGGTCAAAGCTCCTACGAGCAGTACTTC
13	TRBJ2-5	TRBV5-1	NA	once	CASSLSEQETQYF	TGCGCCAGCAGCTTGTCTGAGCAAGAGACCCAGTACTTC
13	TRBJ2-1	TRBV28	NA	NA	CAISPVFYNEQFF	TGTGCCATTTCGCCGGTATTCTACAATGAGCAGTTCTTC
11	TRBJ2-7	TRBV5-4	NA	NA	CASSFLAEQYF	TGTGCCAGCAGCTTTCTAGCGGAGCAGTACTTC
17	TRBJ2-5	TRBV5-1	NA	NA	CASSLGARGPGQETQYF	TGCGCCAGCAGCTTGGGGGCGAGGGGTCCAGGGCAGGAGACCCAGTACTTC
15	TRBJ1-6	TRBV6-4	NA	NA	CASSVAVQGNSPLHF	TGTGCCAGCAGTGTAGCGGTGCAGGGTAATTCACCCCTCCACTTT
17	TRBJ2-7	TRBV11-2	TRBD2	NA	CASSWYLAGGMEYEQYF	TGTGCCAGCAGCTGGTATCTAGCGGGAGGAATGGAATACGAGCAGTACTTC
16	TRBJ2-2	TRBV28	NA	NA	CASSLSPGAGTGELFF	TGTGCCAGCAGTTTATCCCCGGGGGCGGGCACCGGGGAGCTGTTTTTT
11	TRBJ1-1	TRBV16	NA	NA	CASSLRSLPFF	TGTGCCAGCAGCCTTAGAAGTCTGCCTTTCTTT
12	TRBJ2-3	TRBV15	NA	NA	CATSSNTDTQYF	TGTGCCACCAGCAGTAACACAGATACGCAGTATTTT
15	TRBJ2-3	TRBV5-1	TRBD1	NA	CASSLQGFSADTQYF	TGCGCCAGCAGCTTACAGGGGTTTTCAGCAGATACGCAGTATTTT
12	TRBJ2-1	TRBV27	NA	few	CASTSIGDEQFF	TGTGCCAGCACCTCAATAGGGGATGAGCAGTTCTTC
14	TRBJ1-6	TRBV10-3	NA	few	CAISESQSNSPLHF	TGTGCCATCAGTGAGTCGCAGTCTAATTCACCCCTCCACTTT
11	TRBJ1-2	TRBV6-1	NA	NA	CASSNGNGYTF	TGTGCCAGCAGCAACGGTAATGGCTACACCTTC
13	TRBJ1-1	TRBV10-3	NA	NA	CATQSGGQNEAFF	TGTGCCACCCAAAGCGGTGGGCAGAATGAAGCTTTCTTT
16	TRBJ1-2	TRBV27	NA	NA	CASSLLQRADNYGYTF	TGTGCCAGCAGTCTTCTACAGAGAGCCGATAACTATGGCTACACCTTC
14	TRBJ2-3	TRBV4-1	NA	NA	CARVNRSNTDTQYF	TGCGCCAGGGTGAATAGGTCCAACACAGATACGCAGTATTTT
13	TRBJ1-2	TRBV28	NA	NA	CASSLQQDYGYTF	TGTGCCAGCAGTCTCCAACAGGACTATGGCTACACCTTC
16	TRBJ2-1	TRBV6-6	TRBD2	NA	CASSYSSGLATNEQFF	TGTGCCAGCAGTTACTCGAGCGGACTAGCCACCAATGAGCAGTTCTTC
14	TRBJ1-2	TRBV7-2	TRBD1	NA	CASSTYDRVWGYTF	TGTGCCAGCAGCACCTACGACAGGGTTTGGGGCTACACCTTC
15	TRBJ1-2	TRBV11-2	TRBD1	NA	CASSIKPGQSHGYTF	TGTGCCAGCAGCATAAAACCGGGACAGAGCCATGGCTACACCTTC
16	TRBJ2-1	TRBV2	NA	NA	CASLAHGGIGGNEQFF	TGTGCCAGCCTGGCCCACGGCGGGATTGGAGGCAATGAGCAGTTCTTC
13	TRBJ2-7	TRBV4-1	TRBD2	NA	CASSLGTSYEQYF	TGCGCCAGCAGCCTAGGGACTAGCTACGAGCAGTACTTC
13	TRBJ2-1	TRBV7-2	NA	NA	CASSSDLYNEQFF	TGTGCCAGCAGCTCGGACCTATACAATGAGCAGTTCTTC
18	TRBJ2-1	TRBV4-2	TRBD2	NA	CASSQVARASGRVYEQFF	TGTGCCAGCAGCCAAGTGGCAAGGGCTAGCGGGAGGGTATATGAGCAGTTCTTC
16	TRBJ2-2	TRBV2	NA	NA	CASSDLLGVNTGELFF	TGTGCCAGCAGTGATTTACTGGGGGTCAACACCGGGGAGCTGTTTTTT
14	TRBJ1-2	TRBV6-1	TRBD1	NA	CASREQTGAEGYTF	TGTGCCAGCAGAGAACAGACAGGGGCTGAGGGCTACACCTTC
14	TRBJ1-2	TRBV2	TRBD1	NA	CASSEATGTYGYTF	TGTGCCAGCAGTGAAGCGACAGGGACCTATGGCTACACCTTC
14	TRBJ2-5	TRBV2	TRBD2	NA	CASSRLAGGETQYF	TGTGCCAGCAGCAGACTAGCGGGAGGGGAGACCCAGTACTTC
14	TRBJ1-2	TRBV7-3	TRBD1	NA	CASSSGQEAYGYTF	TGTGCCAGCAGCTCGGGACAGGAAGCCTATGGCTACACCTTC
13	TRBJ2-1	TRBV6-1	NA	NA	CASSNRDNNEQFF	TGTGCCAGCAGTAACCGGGACAACAATGAGCAGTTCTTC
14	TRBJ2-2	TRBV27	NA	NA	CASSLAANTGELFF	TGTGCCAGCAGTTTGGCGGCGAACACCGGGGAGCTGTTTTTT
14	TRBJ1-5	TRBV4-1	NA	NA	CASSPARGEQPQHF	TGCGCCAGCAGCCCGGCGAGGGGAGAACAGCCCCAGCATTTT
15	TRBJ1-2	TRBV7-9	TRBD1	NA	CASSFGPGQTYGYTF	TGTGCCAGCAGCTTCGGTCCGGGACAGACCTATGGCTACACCTTC
16	TRBJ1-3	TRBV7-9	TRBD1	NA	CASSHGTGVSGNTIYF	TGTGCCAGCAGCCACGGGACAGGGGTTTCTGGAAACACCATATATTTT
17	TRBJ2-2	TRBV4-1	TRBD2	NA	CASTPLGAGEYTGELFF	TGCGCCAGCACCCCCCTGGGAGCGGGGGAGTACACCGGGGAGCTGTTTTTT
15	TRBJ2-7	TRBV9	TRBD2	NA	CASSRGLVDSYEQYF	TGTGCCAGCAGCCGGGGACTAGTCGACTCCTACGAGCAGTACTTC
15	TRBJ2-7	TRBV15	TRBD1	NA	CATSRDKGTAYEQYF	TGTGCCACCAGCAGAGATAAGGGGACAGCCTACGAGCAGTACTTC